The rows below give T cell receptor beta chains drawn from one sample of a study of T-cell memory formation after mild COVID-19. TCRdb reanalysed the 5' RACE reads using MiXCR and keeps one entry per CDR3 protein. The profile shows 180,000 or so distinct CDR3 sequences, roughly 10% of them singletons. Sequencing was done on a sample of PBMCs or a T cell subset sorted from them (not recorded which). The receptor source for this set is a man aged 18 to 35 who had mild COVID-19 (a few samples of this study predate the infection). Cell type and time point are not known. Both conserved end residues are part of each CDR3. Each record gives: J gene, clone size, V gene, D gene, CDR3 protein, CDR3 DNA. D genes are given only for firm matches. A row's size may be missing; if present it is once, few, many or a size class.

J gene: TRBJ2-5
clone size: few
V gene: TRBV7-9
D gene: TRBD2
CDR3 protein: CASSQGLAGGNQETQYF
CDR3 DNA: TGTGCCAGCAGCCAAGGACTAGCGGGGGGAAACCAAGAGACCCAGTACTTC

J gene: TRBJ2-4
clone size: .
V gene: TRBV7-9
D gene: .
CDR3 protein: CASSSYRVNIQYF
CDR3 DNA: TGTGCCAGCAGCTCATACAGGGTTAACATTCAGTACTTC

J gene: TRBJ2-1
clone size: .
V gene: TRBV7-2
D gene: .
CDR3 protein: CASSLELKGGLLYNEQFF
CDR3 DNA: TGTGCCAGCAGCTTAGAGTTGAAGGGGGGCCTCTTATACAATGAGCAGTTCTTC

J gene: TRBJ2-1
clone size: few
V gene: TRBV7-3
D gene: .
CDR3 protein: CASSLRPTTWVSSYNEQFF
CDR3 DNA: TGTGCCAGCAGCTTAAGGCCCACCACATGGGTCAGCTCCTACAATGAGCAGTTCTTC

J gene: TRBJ2-3
clone size: few
V gene: TRBV21-1
D gene: .
CDR3 protein: CASSERGTPTDTQYF
CDR3 DNA: TGTGCCAGCAGCGAGCGGGGCACACCGACTGATACGCAGTATTTT

J gene: TRBJ2-7
clone size: many
V gene: TRBV20-1
D gene: .
CDR3 protein: CSAPIGGGTSLAQYF
CDR3 DNA: TGCAGTGCCCCCATCGGAGGGGGGACCAGTCTGGCGCAGTACTTC

J gene: TRBJ2-4
clone size: few
V gene: TRBV12-3/TRBV12-4
D gene: .
CDR3 protein: CASTPPIAKNIQYF
CDR3 DNA: TGTGCCAGCACTCCTCCGATAGCCAAAAACATTCAGTACTTC

J gene: TRBJ2-3
clone size: many
V gene: TRBV4-3
D gene: TRBD2
CDR3 protein: CASSQDTPSGGGATDTQYF
CDR3 DNA: TGCGCCAGCAGCCAAGACACCCCGTCTGGCGGGGGGGCCACAGATACGCAGTATTTT

J gene: TRBJ2-3
clone size: few
V gene: TRBV15
D gene: .
CDR3 protein: CATNQGKRTDTQYF
CDR3 DNA: TGTGCCACCAATCAGGGGAAGAGGACAGATACGCAGTATTTT

J gene: TRBJ2-2
clone size: few
V gene: TRBV5-1
D gene: .
CDR3 protein: CASSLAVGNTGELFF
CDR3 DNA: TGCGCCAGCAGCTTGGCTGTGGGGAACACCGGGGAGCTGTTTTTT

J gene: TRBJ2-5
clone size: few
V gene: TRBV12-3/TRBV12-4
D gene: .
CDR3 protein: CASNIRDNKETQYF
CDR3 DNA: TGTGCCAGCAACATCCGGGACAACAAAGAGACCCAGTACTTC

J gene: TRBJ1-1
clone size: few
V gene: TRBV7-3
D gene: TRBD1
CDR3 protein: CASSMTGGGEAFF
CDR3 DNA: TGTGCCAGCAGCATGACAGGGGGCGGTGAAGCTTTCTTT

J gene: TRBJ1-1
clone size: few
V gene: TRBV2
D gene: .
CDR3 protein: CASRTQGIAFF
CDR3 DNA: TGTGCCAGCAGAACCCAGGGGATCGCTTTCTTT

J gene: TRBJ2-1
clone size: many
V gene: TRBV5-1
D gene: .
CDR3 protein: CASSLRQGGDEQFF
CDR3 DNA: TGCGCCAGCAGCTTGCGGCAGGGGGGCGATGAGCAGTTCTTC

J gene: TRBJ1-2
clone size: .
V gene: TRBV7-2
D gene: .
CDR3 protein: CASSSYIGEEHGYTF
CDR3 DNA: TGTGCCAGCAGCTCCTATATCGGGGAGGAACATGGCTACACCTTC

J gene: TRBJ1-1
clone size: many
V gene: TRBV4-3
D gene: .
CDR3 protein: CASSSLGGTTEAFF
CDR3 DNA: TGCGCCAGCAGCTCTCTGGGGGGCACCACTGAAGCTTTCTTT

J gene: TRBJ1-5
clone size: few
V gene: TRBV28
D gene: TRBD1
CDR3 protein: CASRGQGGQPQHF
CDR3 DNA: TGTGCCAGCAGAGGACAGGGGGGACAGCCCCAGCATTTT

J gene: TRBJ2-5
clone size: many
V gene: TRBV18
D gene: TRBD1
CDR3 protein: CASSEDRVAQYF
CDR3 DNA: TGTGCCAGCTCAGAGGACAGGGTGGCCCAGTACTTC

J gene: TRBJ1-5
clone size: .
V gene: TRBV5-1
D gene: .
CDR3 protein: CASTPGPGPNQPQHF
CDR3 DNA: TGCGCCAGCACCCCCGGACCGGGACCTAATCAGCCCCAGCATTTT

J gene: TRBJ2-3
clone size: many
V gene: TRBV6-2/TRBV6-3
D gene: .
CDR3 protein: CASSRRTGPPEYF
CDR3 DNA: TGTGCCAGCAGCCGAAGAACCGGGCCCCCAGAGTATTTT

J gene: TRBJ1-1
clone size: few
V gene: TRBV5-4
D gene: TRBD1
CDR3 protein: CASTPGQGRTNTEAFF
CDR3 DNA: TGTGCCAGCACCCCAGGACAGGGAAGAACTAACACTGAAGCTTTCTTT

J gene: TRBJ1-1
clone size: many
V gene: TRBV6-6
D gene: .
CDR3 protein: CASRLGDTEAFF
CDR3 DNA: TGTGCCAGCAGGCTCGGGGACACTGAAGCTTTCTTT